The next 28 T cell receptor beta chains were all read from a single sample in a study of radiation and T cells in renal cell carcinoma (dated by TCRdb to 2020 to 2022). The library was generated by the immunoSEQ multiplex PCR assay. Drawn from immuneACCESS, this table holds only the in-frame rearrangements with V and J called that TCRdb kept. Clones are partly lost; checked studies trace under half to an unresolved V gene and leave the rest unexplained. This sample gives 130,000 to 150,000 clones in total; roughly 90% of them show up just once. In total, the top ten clones hold around 12% of the sample. The time point label corresponds to: baseline pretreatment blood. The sample's treatment or condition, from its label and the paper: 15 Gy SBRT to primary tumor, nephrectomy 4 weeks later. Sequences were derived from blood, sampled from a patient whose treatment included radiotherapy and nephrectomy. Receptors originate from a woman aged 45-65 years with renal cell carcinoma.

V is TRBV2 and J is TRBJ1-2; D remains ambiguous. Between the trimmed V and J ends, which lost 1 base and 8 bases, there was a span of 11 bases. The CDR3 loop spans 13 amino acids. Germline V CDR1 and CDR2: SNHLY, FYNNEI. The CDR3 DNA reads as TGTGCCAGCAGTGAAGTTGTGGCGGAGGGCTACACCTTC. As protein: CASSEVVAEGYTF. Combining the CDR3 with reference TRBV2 and TRBJ1-2 gives the whole variable domain EPEVTQTPSHQVTQMGQEVILRCVPISNHLYFYWYRQILGQKVEFLVSFYNNEISEKSEIFDDQFSVERPDGSNFTLKIRSTKLEDSAMYFCASSEVVAEGYTFGSGTRLTVV.

The chain recombines TRBV6-6 with TRBJ1-5, with 8 bases matching TRBD1. Germline CDR1 is MNHNY and CDR2 is SVGAGI (reference sequence). The CDR3 is 14 residues long. The V segment lost 6 bases and the J segment 3 bases; nucleotides outside the gene matches: 4. CDR3 residues: CASSPDRANQPQHF. CDR3 DNA: TGTGCCAGCAGCCCGGACAGGGCCAATCAGCCCCAGCATTTT.

This sequence joins TRBV19 and TRBJ2-7, with D possibly being TRBD2 (6 bases). Germline V gives CDR1 LNHDA, CDR2 SQIVND (reference sequence). The CDR3 spans 14 residues. The V end was cut by 3 bases, the J end by 7 bases, with 16 bases between. The CDR3 DNA reads as TGTGCCAGTAGTATTCGACCCGTGGGGGGAGAGCAGTACTTC. It codes for CASSIRPVGGEQYF.

This clone showed up just a few times. The chain has TRBV14 and TRBJ2-2; 7 bases line up with TRBD2. Unmatched junction bases numbered 13, after V lost 3 bases and J lost 3 bases. Germline-derived CDR1 and CDR2 are SGHDN and FVKESK. CDR3 length: 18 residues. In nucleotides, the CDR3 is TGTGCCAGCAGCCACAGGACTAGTAGTCGATCTTACACCGGGGAGCTGTTTTTT. Residues: CASSHRTSSRSYTGELFF.

V usage is TRBV5-1 and J usage is TRBJ2-5; D may be TRBD2 (6 bases). CDR3 length equals 16 residues. Germline V CDR1 and CDR2: SGHRS, YFSETQ. V dropped 4 bases and J dropped 2 bases, with 18 bases sitting between them. Here the CDR3 DNA reads TGCGCCAGCAGCCTACCCTCGGGGGTTGGGCAAGAGACCCAGTACTTC. This translates into CASSLPSGVGQETQYF.

The J gene is TRBJ2-3, the V gene TRBV6-6; D may match TRBD1 or TRBD2 (5 bases each). The V gene's germline CDR1 is MNHNY and CDR2 SVGAGI (reference sequence). The CDR3 has 14 residues. The V end was cut by 6 bases, the J end by 5 bases, with 15 bases between. The DNA for the CDR3 is TGTGCCAGCAGCACCCCCGAGGGGTTAGATACGCAGTATTTT. Translating it yields CASSTPEGLDTQYF.

The chain is built from TRBV4-1 and TRBJ2-3, with 13 bases fitting TRBD2. Germline values: CDR1 MGHRA, CDR2 YSYEKL. The junction had 5 bases not matched to a gene; V was cut back by 1 base and J by 1 base. This CDR3 comprises 18 residues. The CDR3 coding sequence is TGCGCCAGCAGCCAAGCACTAGCGGGGGGGCGGGGCACAGATACGCAGTATTTT. Protein: CASSQALAGGRGTDTQYF.

This clone was picked up a small number of times. The same CDR3 also results from other DNA sequences found in this sample. The chain carries TRBV5-1 and TRBJ1-6, with unresolved D. Trimming stripped 0 bases from V and 0 bases from J, with 7 bases between. CDR3 size: 16 residues. CDR1 is SGHRS, CDR2 YFSETQ, per germline. CDR3 nucleotide sequence: TGCGCCAGCAGCTTGGACCCTAGCTCCTATAATTCACCCCTCCACTTT. Translating gives CASSLDPSSYNSPLHF.

The gene calls are TRBV6-5 and TRBJ1-1, with 8 positions matching TRBD1. The V gene's germline CDR1 is MNHEY and CDR2 SVGAGI. The V gene end was trimmed by 2 bases and the J gene end by 6 bases; junction bases not matched to a gene: 5. The CDR3 consists of 14 residues. The CDR3 region is CASSYGQGAAEAFF. The CDR3, as DNA: TGTGCCAGCAGTTACGGCCAGGGGGCCGCTGAAGCTTTCTTT.

This chain joins TRBV6-1 and TRBJ2-5, with D perhaps TRBD2 (6 bases). Germline V gene lookup returns CDR1 MNHNS and CDR2 SASEGT. The CDR3 has 14 residues. The V gene lost 7 bases and the J gene lost 5 bases, with 17 bases spanning the gap. CDR3 protein: CASTTLRGRETQYF. For the CDR3, the DNA is TGTGCCAGCACCACTCTGCGGGGCCGGGAGACCCAGTACTTC.

The chain employs TRBV7-2 and TRBJ2-7; D assignment may be TRBD1 or TRBD2 (6 bases each). The V and J ends lost 5 bases and 5 bases respectively, with 19 bases between them. Germline V lookup: CDR1 SGHTA, CDR2 FQGNSA. The CDR3 loop spans 15 amino acids. CDR3 sequence: CASSPHLGGRNEQYF. CDR3 nucleotide sequence: TGTGCCAGCAGCCCCCATCTGGGGGGCCGGAACGAGCAGTACTTC.

This chain joins TRBV4-1 and TRBJ2-7, with D unclear. V was shortened by 8 bases and J by 3 bases, with 5 bases between the two germline ends. The CDR3 contains 10 residues. Looked up from germline, CDR1 is MGHRA and CDR2 is YSYEKL. CDR3 nucleotide sequence: TGCGCCAGCGGGTTCTACGAGCAGTACTTC. It translates to CASGFYEQYF.

The chain combines TRBV28 with TRBJ2-7; a weak D match, TRBD2 (5 bases). This CDR3 spans 15 amino acids. V dropped 1 base and J dropped 2 bases, with 12 bases sitting between them. Germline CDR1 reads MDHEN; CDR2 reads SYDVKM. The CDR3 spells CASSLSVARTYEQYF. The CDR3 DNA sequence: TGTGCCAGCAGTTTATCGGTAGCGAGAACCTACGAGCAGTACTTC.

This chain joins TRBV5-5 and TRBJ1-5; D is unresolved. V gave up 2 bases and J gave up 0 bases, with 6 bases separating them. CDR1 is SGHKS and CDR2 is YYEKEE in the germline V gene (reference sequence). This CDR3 is 14 amino acids long. The chain's CDR3 is CASSLGNSNQPQHF. The CDR3 DNA reads TGTGCCAGCAGCTTAGGGAATAGCAATCAGCCCCAGCATTTT. The full variable domain, completed using reference TRBV5-5 and TRBJ1-5, is DAGVTQSPTHLIKTRGQQVTLRCSPISGHKSVSWYQQVLGQGPQFIFQYYEKEERGRGNFPDRFSARQFPNYSSELNVNALLLGDSALYLCASSLGNSNQPQHFGDGTRLSIL.

This clone was found a few times. The genes are TRBV7-2 and TRBJ1-2; 7 nucleotides agree with TRBD1. This CDR3 spans 15 amino acids. Germline-derived CDR1 and CDR2 are SGHTA and FQGNSA. The junction had 5 bases not matched to a gene; V was cut back by 4 bases and J by 0 bases. CDR3 amino acids: CASSYRDSANYGYTF. CDR3 in DNA: TGTGCCAGCAGCTACCGGGACAGCGCTAACTATGGCTACACCTTC.

The table lists this clone with a few counts. J is TRBJ2-5 and V is TRBV5-6, with 12 bases that match TRBD1. This CDR3 has 15 residues. The junction had 10 bases not matched to a gene; V was cut back by 8 bases and J by 5 bases. Per the germline V gene, CDR1 is SGHDT and CDR2 is YYEEEE. The CDR3 sequence: CASSGTGGAGETQYF. CDR3 DNA: TGTGCCAGTTCCGGGACAGGGGGCGCCGGGGAGACCCAGTACTTC.

This rearrangement joins TRBV5-6 to TRBJ1-5, with 7 bases aligning to TRBD1. This CDR3 is built from 13 residues. After removal of 3 bases from V and 5 bases from J, the junction contained 2 bases not matched to a gene. Germline V gene data show CDR1 as SGHDT and CDR2 as YYEEEE. The CDR3 coding sequence is TGTGCCAGCAGCTCGGGACAGTATCAGCCCCAGCATTTT. Its protein product is CASSSGQYQPQHF.

This chain links TRBV10-3 with TRBJ2-3; D remains unclear. This CDR3 has 13 residues. Germline values: CDR1 ENHRY, CDR2 SYGVKD. The ends were cut back, 6 bases at V and 0 bases at J, with 7 bases in the middle. The CDR3 region is CAIRGISTDTQYF. DNA for the CDR3: TGTGCCATCAGAGGAATTAGCACAGATACGCAGTATTTT.

V gene TRBV27 combines with J gene TRBJ1-6; D not resolved. The CDR3 is made up of 13 amino acids. V lost 6 bases and J lost 3, with 6 bases in between. Per germline, CDR1 MNHEY and CDR2 SMNVEV (reference sequence). CDR3 nucleotide sequence: TGTGCCAGCAGCTCAGACTATAATTCACCCCTCCACTTT. Amino acids: CASSSDYNSPLHF.

The J gene is TRBJ2-6, the V gene TRBV4-2, with 10 bases that match TRBD1. The CDR3 totals 17 residues. With V trimmed by 8 bases and J by 0 bases, 7 bases remained unmatched. Per the germline V gene, CDR1 is LGHNA and CDR2 is YNFKEQ. CDR3 in amino acids: CASARDRGVSGANVLTF. CDR3 sequence (DNA): TGTGCCAGCGCCCGGGACAGGGGTGTCTCTGGGGCCAACGTCCTGACTTTC.

This chain uses TRBV7-9 with TRBJ2-3, with no clear D. V lost 1 base and J lost 3, with 8 bases in between. Looked up from germline, CDR1 is SEHNR and CDR2 is FQNEAQ (reference sequence). The CDR3 totals 14 residues. Here the CDR3 DNA reads TGTGCCAGCAGCTTAGTCTTTTCGACAGATACGCAGTATTTT. Residues: CASSLVFSTDTQYF.

The J gene is TRBJ2-5, the V gene TRBV5-6; no reliable D call. The CDR3 length is 13 residues. Germline assignment: CDR1 SGHDT and CDR2 YYEEEE. Trimming shortened V by 0 bases and J by 5 bases, and 8 bases separated the two germline ends. CDR3 in DNA: TGTGCCAGCAGCTTGGTAGGGTACGAGACCCAGTACTTC. Translating gives CASSLVGYETQYF.

The chain links TRBV2 to TRBJ1-2; a possible D gene is TRBD1 (6 bases). Germline V gene sequence: CDR1 SNHLY, CDR2 FYNNEI. This CDR3 is 14 amino acids long. With 5 bases removed from V and 0 bases from J, the gap between germline ends came to 10 bases. CDR3 amino acids: CASSWTEANYGYTF. CDR3 bases: TGTGCCAGCAGTTGGACAGAAGCTAACTATGGCTACACCTTC.

The chain recombines TRBV7-2 with TRBJ2-3, with D possibly matching TRBD1 (6 bases). Trimming cost V 2 bases and J 11 bases, with 23 bases left between them. CDR3 length: 16 amino acids. Germline assignment: CDR1 SGHTA and CDR2 FQGNSA. In DNA form, the CDR3 reads TGTGCCAGCAGCTTAAACGGGCAGGGGTTATGGGGTATGCAGTATTTT. The encoded protein is CASSLNGQGLWGMQYF.

The V gene is TRBV11-2, the J gene TRBJ1-6; D unresolved. The length of the CDR3 is 15 residues. Trimming took off 1 base at V and 7 bases at J, with 11 bases between the two ends. CDR1 and CDR2 (germline): SGHAT, FQNNGV. DNA of the CDR3: TGTGCCAGCAGCTTAGGTACGGGCTACAATTCACCCCTCCACTTT. Translated: CASSLGTGYNSPLHF.

This chain joins TRBV2 and TRBJ2-5; maybe TRBD2 (5 bases). Between the trimmed V and J ends, which lost 8 bases and 0 bases, there was a span of 7 bases. CDR3 length equals 12 residues. CDR1 is SNHLY, CDR2 FYNNEI, per germline. Written as DNA, the CDR3 is TGTGCCAGCGGGGAGCACCAAGAGACCCAGTACTTC. Protein sequence: CASGEHQETQYF.

The chain combines TRBV5-6 with TRBJ2-7; either TRBD1 or TRBD2 may fit D (5 bases each). Trimming pared 2 bases from V and 6 bases from J, leaving 15 bases between. Per germline, CDR1 SGHDT and CDR2 YYEEEE. The CDR3 covers 14 residues. CDR3 sequence (DNA): TGTGCCAGCAGCTTTAGAGGGGTCGGGATCGAGCAGTACTTC. This codes for CASSFRGVGIEQYF.

About this clone itself: One end of the junction is discordant with germline, which a read error may explain. V usage is TRBV7-7 and J usage is TRBJ2-2, with TRBD2 as a possible D gene (6 bases). The V gene's germline CDR1 is SSHAT and CDR2 FNYEAQ (reference sequence). The CDR3 extends over 15 amino acids. The CDR3 reads CASSLQVAGTGELFF. CDR3 bases: TGTGCTAGCAGCTTACAGGTTGCGGGAACCGGGGAGCTGTTTTTT.